The 14 T cell receptor beta chains listed next were all sequenced from one sample in a study of T cell responses to AZD1222 COVID-19 vaccine. TCRdb's copy holds only in-frame clones and misses some; the assay was immunoSEQ multiplex PCR. The sample gives about 200,000 clones, approximately 94% of which show up once; around 1% is in the top ten. The material was peripheral blood, obtained 28 days after the second AZD1222 dose. The receptors were gathered from an adult who received the AZD1222 COVID-19 vaccine.

The rearrangement links TRBV19 to TRBJ1-3, with D perhaps TRBD1 (6 bases). V gave up 5 bases and J gave up 5 bases, with 13 bases separating them. This CDR3 contains 14 residues. Looked up from germline, CDR1 is LNHDA and CDR2 is SQIVND (reference sequence). In nucleotides, the CDR3 is TGTGCCAGTAGTTTTACAGGGCCTAGAAACACCATATATTTT. This translates into CASSFTGPRNTIYF.

The V and J genes are TRBV6-5 and TRBJ2-7; D gene ambiguous. Between the trimmed V and J ends, which lost 7 bases and 6 bases, there was a span of 16 bases. Germline CDR1 MNHEY, CDR2 SVGAGI. The CDR3 has 13 residues. The CDR3 sequence is CASNVQQIGEQYF. In DNA, the CDR3 is TGTGCCAGCAATGTTCAGCAAATAGGCGAGCAGTACTTC.

The chain combines TRBV7-2 with TRBJ2-7, with D maybe TRBD2 (6 bases). This CDR3 is 17 amino acids long. V lost 1 base and J lost 0, with 16 bases in between. Germline assignment: CDR1 SGHTA and CDR2 FQGNSA. CDR3 coding DNA: TGTGCCAGCAGCTTAGAACGAAGCGGGCCTAGCTCCTACGAGCAGTACTTC. Amino acid sequence: CASSLERSGPSSYEQYF.

The chain links TRBV7-2 to TRBJ2-7; 7 bases are shared with TRBD1. Germline-derived CDR1 and CDR2 are SGHTA and FQGNSA. CDR3 size: 12 residues. V shed 6 bases and J 5 bases; nucleotides not matched to a gene: 4. CDR3 region: CASRATGDEQYF. Written as DNA, the CDR3 is TGTGCCAGCAGAGCTACAGGGGACGAGCAGTACTTC.

The chain has TRBV19 and TRBJ2-5; D is undetermined. The CDR3 consists of 13 residues. V dropped 5 bases and J dropped 1 base, with 8 bases sitting between them. Germline CDR1 and CDR2: LNHDA and SQIVND (reference sequence). CDR3: CASSLRAQETQYF. The DNA for the CDR3 is TGTGCCAGTAGTCTCCGGGCCCAAGAGACCCAGTACTTC. The full variable domain, rest sourced from reference TRBV19 and TRBJ2-5, is DGGITQSPKYLFRKEGQNVTLSCEQNLNHDAMYWYRQDPGQGLRLIYYSQIVNDFQKGDIAEGYSVSREKKESFPLTVTSAQKNPTAFYLCASSLRAQETQYFGPGTRLLVL.

The rearrangement joins TRBV7-2 to TRBJ1-3; TRBD1 matches 10 bases. With 3 bases clipped from V and 0 bases from J, the junction kept 8 bases outside the gene matches. Per germline, CDR1 SGHTA and CDR2 FQGNSA. This CDR3 has 18 residues. This chain's CDR3 is CASSFQPGQGRSGNTIYF. In DNA, the CDR3 is TGTGCCAGCAGCTTCCAGCCGGGACAGGGGCGCTCTGGAAACACCATATATTTT.

This sequence joins TRBV19 and TRBJ1-5; weak D call: TRBD1 (5 bases). The CDR3 sequence is 16 residues long. Germline lookup yields CDR1 LNHDA and CDR2 SQIVND (reference sequence). V dropped 5 bases and J dropped 2 bases, with 16 bases sitting between them. The CDR3 is CASSSQGGWGNQPQHF. CDR3 bases: TGTGCCAGTAGTTCTCAGGGCGGTTGGGGCAATCAGCCCCAGCATTTT.

The gene calls are TRBV30 and TRBJ1-4, with D maybe TRBD1 (5 bases). The CDR3 runs 15 residues. V lost 2 bases, J lost 0 bases, and 10 bases lay in between. CDR1 is GTSNPN and CDR2 is SVGIG in the germline V gene (reference sequence). The CDR3: CAWSLDSATNEKLFF. The DNA for the CDR3 is TGTGCCTGGAGTTTAGACAGTGCAACTAATGAAAAACTGTTTTTT.

The V and J genes are TRBV19 and TRBJ1-2; unclear D gene. CDR3 length equals 13 residues. Germline V gene data show CDR1 as LNHDA and CDR2 as SQIVND (reference sequence). Trimming stripped 2 bases from V and 2 bases from J, with 6 bases between. CDR3: CASSITVNYGYTF. CDR3 coding DNA: TGTGCCAGTAGTATAACGGTCAACTATGGCTACACCTTC.

The chain combines TRBV24-1 with TRBJ2-1; TRBD2 matches 11 bases. Trimming cost V 9 bases and J 2 bases; bases outside gene matches: 2. Germline V gene sequence: CDR1 KGHDR, CDR2 SFDVKD. The CDR3 runs to 14 residues. The CDR3 is CATGSGGAYNEQFF. The CDR3 DNA sequence: TGTGCCACCGGTAGCGGGGGGGCCTACAATGAGCAGTTCTTC.

This chain connects TRBV29-1 to TRBJ2-2; 9 bases are a match to TRBD2. V lost 3 bases and J lost 0; bases outside the gene matches: 2. In germline, CDR1 is SQVTM, CDR2 ANQGSEA. The CDR3 totals 15 residues. The CDR3, as DNA: TGCAGCGTTGAGTCTAGCGGGACGAACACCGGGGAGCTGTTTTTT. Translating it yields CSVESSGTNTGELFF.

The V and J genes are TRBV6-5 and TRBJ1-1; D is uncertain. The V gene's germline CDR1 is MNHEY and CDR2 SVGAGI. The CDR3 length is 15 residues. Trimming removed 5 bases at V and 1 base at J, with 14 bases between. In nucleotides, the CDR3 is TGTGCCAGCAGTACCCATACAGTGAAGAACACTGAAGCTTTCTTT. Amino acid sequence: CASSTHTVKNTEAFF.

The rearrangement joins TRBV2 to TRBJ1-5, with TRBD1 matching over 7 bases. CDR1 and CDR2 (germline): SNHLY, FYNNEI. There are 15 residues in the CDR3. V gave up 7 bases and J gave up 9 bases; unmatched junction bases: 15. DNA for the CDR3: TGTGCCAGCAAGGGGGAAGGGGGCAATACATCGCCCCAGCATTTT. Its translation is CASKGEGGNTSPQHF.

The gene calls are TRBV12-3 or TRBV12-4 and TRBJ2-1; D gene ambiguous. Trimming pared 1 base from V and 10 bases from J, leaving 5 bases between. The CDR3 covers 11 residues. CDR3 region: CASSLGLEQFF. CDR3 bases: TGTGCCAGCAGTTTAGGGTTGGAGCAGTTCTTC.